This T cell receptor beta chain derives from a study of T-cell reconstitution after alpha-beta-depleted transplantation in children. On this clonotype itself: Its antigen is unknown.

General study points: Recipient T cells and thymic progenitors that survived gave rise to the high TCRbeta diversity observed at day 60 in some patients. Once a year had passed after transplant, T-cell counts and diversity came mostly from newly produced T cells. Several hundred rapidly expanded clones from non-depleted graft cells reportedly supplied alpha-beta T cells about two months post-transplant.

The CDR3 totals 14 residues. Trimming left V 5 bases short and J 8 bases short, with 18 bases between. Unique molecular identifiers were used to barcode this TCRbeta library. TCRdb re-analysed the PCR reads in MiXCR, keeping a single row per CDR3 protein. The repertoire holds 400,000 to 450,000 distinct CDR3 sequences, over 40% seen once, with 27% in the top ten. The source is a girl aged 2 to 9 with aplastic anemia, due to receive a stem cell transplant. The chain couples TRBV12-3 or TRBV12-4 to TRBJ1-2, with D unclear. The sample in question was PBMCs, obtained before TCRalphabeta/CD19-depleted stem cell transplant. The CDR3 coding sequence is TGTGCCAGCAGTCCGTCGGCGGACGTGCTGGGCTACACCTTC. This translates into CASSPSADVLGYTF.